This TCR beta chain was recovered during a study of blood T cell repertoires in COVID-19. Data came from immunoSEQ multiplex PCR; TCRdb stores just in-frame clones and leaves some out. Seen here are about 480,000 clones, approximately 87% observed once, and the top ten hold 1.5% to 2%. The V gene's germline CDR1 is KGHSH and CDR2 LQKENI. This CDR3 is 14 amino acids long. V dropped 5 bases and J dropped 2 bases, with 12 bases sitting between them. Participant age was about 18 to 89 years, and participants resided in fewer than 25 US areas. The recovered donors of Cohort 3 showed two negative PCRs, clearance, or symptom resolution.

This chain links TRBV18 with TRBJ2-5; maybe TRBD1 (5 bases). Sequencing input: PBMCs or T cells enriched from blood (not recorded which). The TCR originated in a woman in her thirties or forties who had recovered from COVID-19. CDR3 in amino acids: CASSKGQGQETQYF. For the CDR3, the DNA is TGTGCCAGCTCAAAGGGTCAGGGACAAGAGACCCAGTACTTC.